The clone carrying this T cell receptor (beta chain) was seen ten or more times. Its antigen is unidentified. The data stem from a study of spatial heterogeneity in lung cancer. Study context: The donors were 72 patients with non-small cell lung cancer that was early-stage and untreated. Raw reads showed each unique TCR and UMI combination turning up more than ten times on average. Study observations and caveats: Ubiquitous expanded tumor TCRs showed up in blood more at resection than follow-up.

Time point given: blood at routine non-recurrence follow-up after resection. Germline loops: CDR1 SGHTA, CDR2 FQGTGA. This CDR3 comprises 15 residues. V lost 0 bases, J lost 5 bases, and 3 bases stayed unmatched. Every TCR cDNA molecule bore its own unique molecular identifier. TCRdb called the 5' RACE reads again in MiXCR, with one record for every CDR3 protein. Among 20,000 or so distinct CDR3 sequences listed, more than 8% were seen once. The chain links TRBV7-3 to TRBJ2-5; 10 bases are a match to TRBD2. Sequences were derived from PBMCs, sampled at follow-up. This clonotype was obtained from a female donor with early-stage non-small cell lung cancer. CDR3 bases: TGTGCCAGCAGCTTAACACCTAGCGGGGGTGAGACCCAGTACTTC. Amino acid sequence: CASSLTPSGGETQYF.